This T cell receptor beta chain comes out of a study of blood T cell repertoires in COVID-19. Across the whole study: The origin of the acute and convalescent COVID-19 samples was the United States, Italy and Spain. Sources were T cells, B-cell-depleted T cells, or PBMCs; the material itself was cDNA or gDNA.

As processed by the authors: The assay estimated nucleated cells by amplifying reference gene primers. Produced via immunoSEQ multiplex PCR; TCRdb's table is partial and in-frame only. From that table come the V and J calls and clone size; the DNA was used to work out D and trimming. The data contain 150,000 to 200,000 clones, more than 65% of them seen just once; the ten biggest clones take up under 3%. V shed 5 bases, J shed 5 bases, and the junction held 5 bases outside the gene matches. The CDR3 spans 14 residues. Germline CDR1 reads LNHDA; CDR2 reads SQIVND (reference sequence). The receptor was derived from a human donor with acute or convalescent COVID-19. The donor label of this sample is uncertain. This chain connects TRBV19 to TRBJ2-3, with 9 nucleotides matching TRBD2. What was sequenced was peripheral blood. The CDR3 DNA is TGTGCCAGTAGTGCGGGGGGGCGCGGAGATACGCAGTATTTT. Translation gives CASSAGGRGDTQYF. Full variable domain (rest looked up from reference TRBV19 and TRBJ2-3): DGGITQSPKYLFRKEGQNVTLSCEQNLNHDAMYWYRQDPGQGLRLIYYSQIVNDFQKGDIAEGYSVSREKKESFPLTVTSAQKNPTAFYLCASSAGGRGDTQYFGPGTRLTVL.